The 27 T cell receptor beta chains reported below all come from one sample, sequenced in a study of OX40 agonist ivuxolimab in advanced cancers. Repertoires were generated with immunoSEQ multiplex PCR, while TCRdb's copy carries only in-frame clones and drops some. The sample has tens of thousands of clones; roughly 89% are singletons. Sequencing used CD4+ or CD8+ T cells sorted from blood, obtained in a trial of the OX40 agonist ivuxolimab. These receptors were collected from an adult with an advanced solid tumor such as melanoma, head and neck, liver or kidney cancer.

The chain has TRBV11-2 and TRBJ1-3, with D unresolved. Germline CDR1 is SGHAT and CDR2 is FQNNGV. Trimming removed 7 bases from V and 2 bases from J, with 12 bases in between. The CDR3 runs to 14 residues. DNA of the CDR3: TGTGCCAGCAAGGTCCTTCAACCTGGAAACACCATATATTTT. Protein: CASKVLQPGNTIYF.

The chain joins TRBV7-2 to TRBJ1-3; D gene ambiguous. Germline values: CDR1 SGHTA, CDR2 FQGNSA. The CDR3 has 14 residues. V lost 5 bases and J 4 bases, leaving 12 bases between the germline ends. For the CDR3, the DNA is TGTGCCAGCAGCCCGTCGGGTGACGGAAACACCATATATTTT. Translated: CASSPSGDGNTIYF.

In this sample, this clone turned up a few times. The CDR3 region is CASSQLGVGVNEQFF. As DNA, the CDR3 is TGTGCCAGCAGCCAATTGGGAGTTGGGGTCAATGAGCAGTTCTTC. The V call is TRBV14, the J call TRBJ2-1, with D possibly matching TRBD2 (5 bases). The germline CDR1 and CDR2 sequences are SGHDN and FVKESK. CDR3 length equals 15 residues. The ends were cut back, 2 bases at V and 6 bases at J, with 14 bases in the middle.

The chain couples TRBV2 to TRBJ2-1, with 10 nucleotides matching TRBD1. Trimming at V came to 2 bases and at J to 15 bases, leaving 1 base not matched to a gene. The CDR3 is 11 residues long. Germline V gene data show CDR1 as SNHLY and CDR2 as FYNNEI. The CDR3 DNA reads TGTGCCAGCAGTGAATGGGACAGGGGGTTCTTC. Translation gives CASSEWDRGFF.

The chain recombines TRBV5-1 with TRBJ2-7; the D gene is possibly TRBD2 (6 bases). V lost 2 bases to trimming and J lost 4 bases, with 16 bases between them. Per germline, CDR1 SGHRS and CDR2 YFSETQ. This CDR3 is built from 15 residues. CDR3 region: CASSFLGGDDYEQYF. As DNA, the CDR3 is TGCGCCAGCAGCTTCTTAGGAGGGGATGATTACGAGCAGTACTTC.

CDR3 in DNA: TGTGCCAGCAGCCCGGGACAGGGGCAAGGCTACACCTTC. Translated, it gives CASSPGQGQGYTF. The chain joins TRBV5-4 to TRBJ1-2; 10 bases align to TRBD1. V lost 4 bases, J lost 8 bases, and 5 bases stayed unmatched. Per germline, CDR1 SGHNT and CDR2 YYREEE (reference sequence). The CDR3 loop spans 13 amino acids.

The rearrangement uses TRBV10-3 and TRBJ2-5; 9 nucleotides line up with TRBD1. The CDR3 length is 14 residues. V was clipped by 6 bases and J by 2 bases; unmatched bases: 4. Germline assignment: CDR1 ENHRY and CDR2 SYGVKD. CDR3 sequence (DNA): TGTGCCATCAGCTCCGACAGGGGGCAAGAGACCCAGTACTTC. It codes for CAISSDRGQETQYF.

The CDR3 sequence: CASSSDRGFNYEQYF. The CDR3 nucleotides are TGTGCCAGCAGCTCGGACAGGGGGTTTAACTACGAGCAGTACTTC. This rearrangement joins TRBV5-4 to TRBJ2-7; 10 bases are a match to TRBD1. CDR3 length equals 15 residues. The V and J ends lost 3 bases and 3 bases, in that order; junction bases with no gene match: 6. Germline V gives CDR1 SGHNT, CDR2 YYREEE (reference sequence).

This clone has only one observation. V gene TRBV29-1 combines with J gene TRBJ1-1; 9 bases agree with TRBD1. The V and J ends lost 4 bases and 4 bases, in that order; junction bases with no gene match: 4. The germline CDR1 and CDR2 sequences are SQVTM and ANQGSEA. The length of the CDR3 is 13 residues. CDR3 in DNA: TGCAGCGTTGGGGACAGGGCGGGCACTGAAGCTTTCTTT. This encodes CSVGDRAGTEAFF.

This CDR3 is CASSLEQTPPSFF. The CDR3 DNA reads TGTGCCAGCAGCTTGGAACAAACTCCTCCGTCTTTCTTT. The V and J genes are TRBV5-4 and TRBJ1-1, with D unresolved. The CDR3 loop spans 13 amino acids. The germline V gene has CDR1 SGHNT and CDR2 YYREEE (reference sequence). V dropped 0 bases and J dropped 12 bases, with 15 bases sitting between them. Together with reference TRBV5-4 and TRBJ1-1, the CDR3 gives the full variable domain: ETGVTQSPTHLIKTRGQQVTLRCSSQSGHNTVSWYQQALGQGPQFIFQYYREEENGRGNFPPRFSGLQFPNYSSELNVNALELDDSALYLCASSLEQTPPSFFGQGTRLTVV.

This clone was counted between two and nine times. The chain is built from TRBV5-4 and TRBJ2-7; D is unresolved. Germline CDR1 SGHNT, CDR2 YYREEE (reference sequence). V lost 0 bases and J lost 7, with 8 bases in between. The CDR3 has 12 residues. CDR3 in amino acids: CASSLEGREQYF. The CDR3 DNA follows: TGTGCCAGCAGCTTGGAAGGTCGGGAGCAGTACTTC.

The V gene is TRBV7-2, the J gene TRBJ2-2, with D perhaps being TRBD1 or TRBD2 (5 bases each). This CDR3 is 16 amino acids long. Germline CDR1 reads SGHTA; CDR2 reads FQGNSA. Trimming took off 2 bases at V and 8 bases at J, with 18 bases between the two ends. In nucleotides, the CDR3 is TGTGCCAGCAGCTTACCCGAGGGACCAACCTTTGGGGAGCTGTTTTTT. Translating it yields CASSLPEGPTFGELFF.

CDR3 nucleotide sequence: TGTGCCAGCAGCTCCAGGGGGCGCGAAGGGAGAAATGAAGCTTTCTTT. Protein product: CASSSRGREGRNEAFF. The rearrangement joins TRBV7-2 to TRBJ1-1; TRBD1 matches at 8 bases. The CDR3 extends over 16 amino acids. CDR1 SGHTA and CDR2 FQGNSA come from the germline V gene. The trim removed 4 bases at V and 7 bases at J, leaving 14 bases unmatched.

This chain joins TRBV4-1 and TRBJ2-6, with 7 bases identical to TRBD1. CDR1 MGHRA and CDR2 YSYEKL come from the germline V gene. The V segment lost 3 bases and the J segment 4 bases; nucleotides outside the gene matches: 6. The CDR3 length is 16 residues. The DNA for the CDR3 is TGCGCCAGCAGCCATAACGAGGGGGCCGGGGCCAACGTCCTGACTTTC. Translated, it gives CASSHNEGAGANVLTF.

The J gene is TRBJ1-2, the V gene TRBV10-3; 8 nucleotides match TRBD1. Germline CDR1 is ENHRY and CDR2 is SYGVKD. The CDR3 extends over 15 amino acids. Unmatched junction bases numbered 4, after V lost 2 bases and J lost 2 bases. The CDR3: CAISEPDRENYGYTF. Written as DNA, the CDR3 is TGTGCCATCAGTGAGCCGGACAGGGAAAACTATGGCTACACCTTC.

The chain carries TRBV11-1 and TRBJ2-7; 8 bases are a match to TRBD2. In germline, CDR1 is SGHAT, CDR2 FQDESV (reference sequence). The CDR3 length is 14 residues. Trimming took 5 bases from V and 3 from J; bases not matched to a gene: 6. CDR3: CASSRTGTSYEQYF. Written as DNA, the CDR3 is TGTGCCAGCAGCCGGACCGGGACTAGCTACGAGCAGTACTTC.

The chain employs TRBV18 and TRBJ2-4; D is ambiguous. Germline CDR1 reads KGHSH; CDR2 reads LQKENI. The CDR3 totals 13 residues. V lost 3 bases and J 10 bases, leaving 13 bases between the germline ends. DNA of the CDR3: TGTGCCAGCTCACCTAAGGCGGATTCAATTCAGTACTTC. Protein sequence: CASSPKADSIQYF.

The chain has TRBV5-1 and TRBJ2-3, with TRBD2 matching 13 bases. This CDR3 contains 15 residues. Trimming at V came to 4 bases and at J to 6 bases, leaving 5 bases not matched to a gene. Germline-derived CDR1 and CDR2 are SGHRS and YFSETQ. CDR3 loop: CASSTGTSGVDTQYF. DNA for the CDR3: TGCGCCAGCAGCACCGGGACTAGCGGGGTGGATACGCAGTATTTT.

V and J are TRBV7-2 and TRBJ2-7, with 8 bases identical to TRBD1. Germline lookup yields CDR1 SGHTA and CDR2 FQGNSA. This CDR3 spans 15 amino acids. Unmatched junction bases numbered 5, after V lost 0 bases and J lost 4 bases. The CDR3 region has the DNA TGTGCCAGCAGCTTAGCGGGACAGGTAATATACGAGCAGTACTTC. Translation: CASSLAGQVIYEQYF.

The sample holds one count of this clone. The gene calls are TRBV7-2 and TRBJ2-3; no reliable D call. V shed 5 bases and J shed 5 bases, with 8 bases lying between them. There are 12 residues in the CDR3. Germline values: CDR1 SGHTA, CDR2 FQGNSA. CDR3 nucleotide sequence: TGTGCCAGCAGCCCCTATAGAGATACGCAGTATTTT. Residues: CASSPYRDTQYF.

The chain couples TRBV6-4 to TRBJ2-1; 11 nucleotides align to TRBD1. Germline trimming cut 4 bases from V and 4 bases from J; bases unmatched to any gene: 3. This CDR3 has 15 amino acids. The V gene's germline CDR1 is MRHNA and CDR2 SNTAGT. CDR3 amino acids: CASSGGTGGYNEQFF. For the CDR3, the DNA is TGTGCCAGCAGTGGGGGGACAGGGGGTTACAATGAGCAGTTCTTC.

V usage is TRBV7-2 and J usage is TRBJ2-5, with 9 nucleotides matching TRBD2. V was clipped by 1 base and J by 5 bases; unmatched bases: 8. Germline V gene sequence: CDR1 SGHTA, CDR2 FQGNSA. The CDR3 has 16 amino acids. The CDR3: CASSLVPVAGGETQYF. DNA of the CDR3: TGTGCCAGCAGCTTAGTCCCTGTGGCGGGGGGGGAGACCCAGTACTTC.

CDR3 region: CASREDISTEAFF. For the CDR3, the DNA is TGTGCCAGCAGGGAGGACATCAGCACTGAAGCTTTCTTT. The genes are TRBV6-1 and TRBJ1-1; tentatively, D is TRBD1 (5 bases). Trimming removed 6 bases from V and 4 bases from J, with 12 bases in between. The CDR3 extends over 13 amino acids. Germline values: CDR1 MNHNS, CDR2 SASEGT.

The chain carries TRBV11-3 and TRBJ2-5, with D maybe TRBD1 (5 bases). From germline, CDR1 is SGHNT and CDR2 YENEEA. CDR3 length: 13 amino acids. The V end was cut by 1 base, the J end by 4 bases, with 7 bases between. The chain's CDR3 is CASSLGQGETQYF. The DNA of the CDR3 is TGTGCCAGCAGCTTAGGGCAGGGAGAGACCCAGTACTTC.

The gene calls are TRBV30 and TRBJ1-2; TRBD1 aligns across 8 bases. Trimming cost V 5 bases and J 2 bases; bases outside gene matches: 13. The CDR3 has 16 residues. Germline lookup yields CDR1 GTSNPN and CDR2 SVGIG (reference sequence). CDR3 in amino acids: CAWRRRPGQENYGYTF. The CDR3 DNA sequence: TGTGCCTGGCGTCGGCGACCGGGACAGGAGAACTATGGCTACACCTTC.

Note on this clone: Other DNA sequences in this sample translate to the same CDR3. This sequence joins TRBV10-3 and TRBJ2-7, with D maybe TRBD1 (5 bases). V was shortened by 6 bases and J by 3 bases, with 6 bases between the two germline ends. Germline V gives CDR1 ENHRY, CDR2 SYGVKD. The CDR3 length is 11 residues. The DNA for the CDR3 is TGTGCCATCAGCGACAGCTACGAGCAGTACTTC. Translating it yields CAISDSYEQYF.

The V call is TRBV2, the J call TRBJ1-1; D gene uncertain. Germline V gives CDR1 SNHLY, CDR2 FYNNEI. V gave up 6 bases and J gave up 7 bases, with 18 bases separating them. The CDR3 has 14 amino acids. CDR3 region: CASSVSAGYSEAFF. In nucleotides, the CDR3 is TGTGCCAGCAGCGTTAGTGCAGGCTACAGTGAAGCTTTCTTT. The full variable domain, its missing parts supplied by reference TRBV2 and TRBJ1-1, is EPEVTQTPSHQVTQMGQEVILRCVPISNHLYFYWYRQILGQKVEFLVSFYNNEISEKSEIFDDQFSVERPDGSNFTLKIRSTKLEDSAMYFCASSVSAGYSEAFFGQGTRLTVV.